These T cell receptor beta chains were read from a single sample in a study of blood T cell repertoires in COVID-19. Profiled with immunoSEQ multiplex PCR; TCRdb holds only in-frame clones, not every one. The sample has roughly 65,000 clones, 79% seen once. The sequenced sample was peripheral blood. All receptors derive from a human donor in a cohort sampled during active COVID-19. Each CDR3 is given with its conserved first and last residue. Each record gives: CDR3 protein, CDR3 DNA, CDR3 length, V gene, D gene, clone size, J gene. A D gene is named only where the DNA matches it firmly. The listing skips clone size in some rows; elsewhere it reads once, few, many or a size class.

CDR3aa: CATSGGGGRGSHETQYF
CDR3nt: TGTGCCACCAGTGGTGGCGGGGGCCGGGGGTCCCACGAGACCCAGTACTTC
len: 17
v_gene: TRBV24-1
d_gene: -
abundance: once
j_gene: TRBJ2-5

CDR3aa: CASSHYYGYTF
CDR3nt: TGTGCCAGCAGCCACTATTATGGCTACACCTTC
len: 11
v_gene: TRBV3-1/TRBV3-2
d_gene: -
abundance: -
j_gene: TRBJ1-2

CDR3aa: CASRTGLAGPYEQYF
CDR3nt: TGTGCCAGCAGAACGGGACTAGCGGGTCCCTACGAGCAGTACTTC
len: 15
v_gene: TRBV6-5
d_gene: TRBD2
abundance: -
j_gene: TRBJ2-7

CDR3aa: CASSLALAADTQYF
CDR3nt: TGCGCCAGCAGCTTGGCGCTAGCGGCAGATACGCAGTATTTT
len: 14
v_gene: TRBV5-1
d_gene: TRBD2
abundance: -
j_gene: TRBJ2-3

CDR3aa: CAISESGQAAVEQYF
CDR3nt: TGTGCCATCAGTGAGTCGGGGCAGGCTGCGGTCGAGCAGTACTTC
len: 15
v_gene: TRBV10-3
d_gene: -
abundance: -
j_gene: TRBJ2-7

CDR3aa: CAISESGTGGTEAFF
CDR3nt: TGTGCCATCAGTGAGTCAGGGACGGGGGGTACTGAAGCTTTCTTT
len: 15
v_gene: TRBV10-3
d_gene: -
abundance: once
j_gene: TRBJ1-1

CDR3aa: CASSLGQEPSTDTQYF
CDR3nt: TGCGCCAGCAGCTTGGGACAGGAGCCCAGCACAGATACGCAGTATTTT
len: 16
v_gene: TRBV5-1
d_gene: -
abundance: few
j_gene: TRBJ2-3

CDR3aa: CASSRNTIYF
CDR3nt: TGTGCCAGCAGCAGAAACACCATATATTTT
len: 10
v_gene: TRBV6-5
d_gene: -
abundance: few
j_gene: TRBJ1-3

CDR3aa: CASRRQRTGSYEQYF
CDR3nt: TGTGCCAGCAGACGACAGAGAACCGGCTCCTACGAGCAGTACTTC
len: 15
v_gene: TRBV6-5
d_gene: -
abundance: -
j_gene: TRBJ2-7

CDR3aa: CASSTGTGNYGYTF
CDR3nt: TGTGCCAGCAGCACCGGGACAGGGAATTATGGCTACACCTTC
len: 14
v_gene: TRBV6-6
d_gene: TRBD1
abundance: -
j_gene: TRBJ1-2